This T cell receptor (beta chain) was sequenced for a study of regulatory T cells in long-lasting Graves disease. Study outcomes and limitations: Patients whose Graves' disease persisted exhibited lower TCR diversity than those newly diagnosed. Gene preferences differed: TRBV28, TRBJ1-2, TRBJ2-5 in persistent cases.

Time point indicated: newly diagnosed GD, antithyroid drugs for less than 3 months. The authors made the TCR library using RNA they extracted from PBMCs. A peripheral blood sample, nine milliliters in volume, was drawn into EDTA tubes. V shed 5 bases and J shed 5 bases, with 20 bases lying between them. In germline, CDR1 is SEHNR, CDR2 FQNEAQ (reference sequence). The CDR3 has 16 residues. Points on this clonotype: Its target is not known.

Arm-PCR of CDR3 regions and iRepertoire HTBI primers were the basis on which TCR beta libraries were built. TCRdb processed the multiplex PCR reads anew with MiXCR; each CDR3 protein has one entry. The profile shows hundreds of thousands of distinct CDR3 sequences, about 14% of them singletons. This chain connects TRBV7-9 to TRBJ2-3, with D possibly matching TRBD2 (6 bases). This sample comprised peripheral blood mononuclear cells (PBMCs), obtained at new diagnosis, from a patient treated with antithyroid drugs. The receptor comes from a female donor with Graves disease. The CDR3 DNA sequence: TGTGCCAGCAGCCCCGTTTGGAAGGGCGGGGAAGATACGCAGTATTTT. Residues: CASSPVWKGGEDTQYF.